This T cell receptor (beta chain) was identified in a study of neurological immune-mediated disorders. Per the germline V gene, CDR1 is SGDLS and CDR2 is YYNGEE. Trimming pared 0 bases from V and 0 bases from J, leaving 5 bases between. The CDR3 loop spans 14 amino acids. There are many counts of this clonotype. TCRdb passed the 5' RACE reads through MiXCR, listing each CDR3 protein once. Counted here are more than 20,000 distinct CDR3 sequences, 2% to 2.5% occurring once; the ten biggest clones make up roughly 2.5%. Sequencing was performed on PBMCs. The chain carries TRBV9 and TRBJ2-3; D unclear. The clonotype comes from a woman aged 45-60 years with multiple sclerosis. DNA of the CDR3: TGTGCCAGCAGCGTAGGCGACAGCACAGATACGCAGTATTTT. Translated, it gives CASSVGDSTDTQYF.